The next 16 T cell receptor beta chains were all read from a single sample in a study of blood T cells in healthy people across ages. Through a sample-barcoded 5' primer and a J-beta primer mix, a second PCR was run for roughly 6 to 12 cycles. TCRdb used MiXCR to reprocess the 5' RACE reads, holding one entry per CDR3 protein. The repertoire consists of 850,000 to 1,300,000 distinct CDR3 sequences, with under 45% occurring once and the leading ten covering approximately 17%. Sequenced: blood. These receptors originate from a woman aged 55-69 years in good health.

The J gene is TRBJ2-1, the V gene TRBV7-8; D perhaps matches TRBD2 (7 bases). The CDR3 loop spans 13 amino acids. The germline V gene encodes CDR1 SGHVS and CDR2 FQNEAQ. Between the trimmed V and J ends, which lost 6 bases and 6 bases, there was a span of 12 bases. The DNA of the CDR3 is TGTGCCAGCAGGGGAGGGGGGGGCAATGAGCAGTTCTTC. This gives the protein CASRGGGGNEQFF.

The rearrangement links TRBV19 to TRBJ2-5; D might be TRBD1 (5 bases). From germline, CDR1 is LNHDA and CDR2 SQIVND (reference sequence). This CDR3 contains 15 residues. V dropped 1 base and J dropped 2 bases, with 11 bases sitting between them. The CDR3 loop reads CASSIVGQGQETQYF. CDR3 DNA: TGTGCCAGTAGTATAGTCGGCCAGGGACAAGAGACCCAGTACTTC. Variable domain in full (rest from reference TRBV19 and TRBJ2-5): DGGITQSPKYLFRKEGQNVTLSCEQNLNHDAMYWYRQDPGQGLRLIYYSQIVNDFQKGDIAEGYSVSREKKESFPLTVTSAQKNPTAFYLCASSIVGQGQETQYFGPGTRLLVL.

In regard to this clonotype: At one end the junction does not follow the germline gene, possibly because of a read error. This rearrangement joins TRBV20-1 to TRBJ2-1; D gene unclear. Germline lookup yields CDR1 DFQATT and CDR2 SNEGSKA (reference sequence). The CDR3 extends over 12 amino acids. The CDR3: CCARPLVDEQFF. As DNA, the CDR3 is TGCTGTGCTAGGCCCCTGGTGGATGAGCAGTTCTTC.

The J gene is TRBJ2-3, the V gene TRBV4-1; D gene unclear. The CDR3 sequence is 14 residues long. Trimming took 1 base from V and 3 from J, leaving 8 bases between them. Germline CDR1 reads MGHRA; CDR2 reads YSYEKL. In DNA form, the CDR3 reads TGCGCCAGCAGCCAAGTCGGCCCTACAGATACGCAGTATTTT. Its protein is CASSQVGPTDTQYF.

In this sample, this clonotype turned up many times. The chain employs TRBV5-1 and TRBJ1-1; TRBD1 aligns across 9 bases. With 3 bases clipped from V and 6 bases from J, the junction kept 6 bases outside the gene matches. CDR3 length: 14 amino acids. CDR1 SGHRS and CDR2 YFSETQ come from the germline V gene. The CDR3, as DNA: TGCGCCAGCAGCTACGGGACAGGGAAACCTGAAGCTTTCTTT. This gives the protein CASSYGTGKPEAFF.

This clonotype has a handful of counts. The chain links TRBV7-3 to TRBJ1-1; 7 bases line up with TRBD1. Looked up from germline, CDR1 is SGHTA and CDR2 is FQGTGA. V was clipped by 2 bases and J by 7 bases; unmatched bases: 7. The CDR3 consists of 14 residues. DNA for the CDR3: TGTGCCAGCAGCTTAGTAGGGGGCGCGGGTGAAGCTTTCTTT. Amino acids: CASSLVGGAGEAFF.

This clonotype has only a few counts. CDR3 DNA sequence: TGTGCCAGCAGCCAGGGACCCACCCTCTACGAGCAGTACTTC. Translating gives CASSQGPTLYEQYF. The V gene is TRBV27, the J gene TRBJ2-7; D possibly matches TRBD1 or TRBD2 (5 bases each). With 6 bases removed from V and 3 bases from J, the gap between germline ends came to 15 bases. The CDR3 totals 14 residues. Germline values: CDR1 MNHEY, CDR2 SMNVEV (reference sequence).

The gene calls are TRBV5-5 and TRBJ2-5; a possible D gene is TRBD1 (6 bases). CDR3 length: 15 residues. The V gene's germline CDR1 is SGHKS and CDR2 YYEKEE (reference sequence). Trimming shortened V by 0 bases and J by 4 bases, and 13 bases separated the two germline ends. In nucleotides, the CDR3 is TGTGCCAGCAGCTTGGGTGACAGGAGAGGAGAGACCCAGTACTTC. It specifies CASSLGDRRGETQYF.

The V call is TRBV11-2, the J call TRBJ1-6; TRBD1 is a possible D gene (5 bases). The V end was cut by 4 bases, the J end by 6 bases, with 10 bases between. The CDR3 loop spans 14 amino acids. Germline CDR1 reads SGHAT; CDR2 reads FQNNGV. The CDR3 DNA reads TGTGCCAGCAGCTCCCGGGGGTCTAATTCACCCCTCCACTTT. Translating gives CASSSRGSNSPLHF.

This clonotype was picked up many times. This chain connects TRBV27 to TRBJ1-1; D is perhaps TRBD1 (5 bases). With 6 bases removed from V and 4 bases from J, the gap between germline ends came to 9 bases. CDR1 and CDR2 from the germline V gene are MNHEY and SMNVEV (reference sequence). CDR3 length: 12 amino acids. The DNA for the CDR3 is TGTGCCAGCAGCTCTGGGGGCACTGAAGCTTTCTTT. This sequence encodes CASSSGGTEAFF.

There are many counts of this clonotype. The chain recombines TRBV11-1 with TRBJ2-3, with 7 bases matching TRBD2. CDR3 length: 15 amino acids. Germline values: CDR1 SGHAT, CDR2 FQDESV (reference sequence). The J segment lost 2 bases and the V segment lost 6 bases, leaving 8 bases of the junction unmatched. This chain's CDR3 is CASSSLAGATDTQYF. CDR3 DNA: TGTGCCAGCAGTTCCCTCGCGGGAGCCACAGATACGCAGTATTTT.

In this sample, this clonotype turned up a few times. V is TRBV5-6 and J is TRBJ1-2, with a possible D match to TRBD1 (5 bases). This CDR3 comprises 13 residues. V was clipped by 6 bases and J by 6 bases, with 15 bases between them. Germline V CDR1 and CDR2: SGHDT, YYEEEE. The CDR3 DNA reads as TGTGCCAGCACCCTGGGACGTGAAGATGGCTACACCTTC. Protein sequence: CASTLGREDGYTF.

This clonotype has just a few counts. The CDR3 DNA reads as TGTGCCAGCAGCCCCTTCCGGGGAGCTACCGGGGAGCTGTTTTTT. This codes for CASSPFRGATGELFF. The chain uses TRBV13 and TRBJ2-2; a weak D match, TRBD2 (5 bases). CDR1 and CDR2 from the germline V gene are PRHDT and FYEKMQ (reference sequence). CDR3 size: 15 residues. V was cut by 5 bases and J by 5 bases, with 15 bases left in between.

J is TRBJ2-5 and V is TRBV2; 9 nucleotides agree with TRBD2. Germline V gene lookup returns CDR1 SNHLY and CDR2 FYNNEI. The CDR3 covers 17 residues. Germline trimming cut 4 bases from V and 0 bases from J; bases unmatched to any gene: 9. CDR3 nucleotide sequence: TGTGCCAGCAGTGTAAGCGTGCTAGCGGGACACCAAGAGACCCAGTACTTC. It specifies CASSVSVLAGHQETQYF. The full variable domain, its missing parts supplied by reference TRBV2 and TRBJ2-5, is EPEVTQTPSHQVTQMGQEVILRCVPISNHLYFYWYRQILGQKVEFLVSFYNNEISEKSEIFDDQFSVERPDGSNFTLKIRSTKLEDSAMYFCASSVSVLAGHQETQYFGPGTRLLVL.

This clonotype was observed a handful of times. This chain links TRBV5-1 with TRBJ2-6; 12 bases agree with TRBD1. Germline V gene sequence: CDR1 SGHRS, CDR2 YFSETQ. The CDR3 extends over 18 amino acids. V gave up 3 bases and J gave up 2 bases; unmatched junction bases: 6. This chain's CDR3 is CASSYSGTGGTGANVLTF. The DNA of the CDR3 is TGCGCCAGCAGCTACTCCGGGACAGGGGGCACTGGGGCCAACGTCCTGACTTTC.

This clonotype was seen a handful of times. This chain joins TRBV29-1 and TRBJ1-1; TRBD1 matches at 8 bases. The CDR3 runs to 13 residues. Unmatched junction bases numbered 6, after V lost 7 bases and J lost 2 bases. Germline values: CDR1 SQVTM, CDR2 ANQGSEA. DNA for the CDR3: TGCAGCGCAAGACAGGGGACTAACACTGAAGCTTTCTTT. Translated: CSARQGTNTEAFF.